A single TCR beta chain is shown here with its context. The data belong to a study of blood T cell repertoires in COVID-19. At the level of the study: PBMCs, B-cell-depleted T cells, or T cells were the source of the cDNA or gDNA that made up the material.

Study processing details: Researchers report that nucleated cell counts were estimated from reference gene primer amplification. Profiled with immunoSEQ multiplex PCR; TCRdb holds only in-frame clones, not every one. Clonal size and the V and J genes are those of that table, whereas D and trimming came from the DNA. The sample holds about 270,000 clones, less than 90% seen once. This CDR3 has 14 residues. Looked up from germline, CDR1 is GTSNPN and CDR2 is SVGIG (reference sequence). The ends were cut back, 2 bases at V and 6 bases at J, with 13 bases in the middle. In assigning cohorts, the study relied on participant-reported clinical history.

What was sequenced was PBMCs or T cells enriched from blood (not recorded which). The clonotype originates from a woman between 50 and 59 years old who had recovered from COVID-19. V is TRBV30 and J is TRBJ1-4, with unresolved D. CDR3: CAWSIRGSDEKLFF. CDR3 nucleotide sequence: TGTGCCTGGAGTATCCGGGGATCAGATGAAAAACTGTTTTTT. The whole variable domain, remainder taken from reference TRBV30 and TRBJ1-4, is SQTIHQWPATLVQPVGSPLSLECTVEGTSNPNLYWYRQAAGRGLQLLFYSVGIGQISSEVPQNLSASRPQDRQFILSSKKLLLSDSGFYLCAWSIRGSDEKLFFGSGTQLSVL.